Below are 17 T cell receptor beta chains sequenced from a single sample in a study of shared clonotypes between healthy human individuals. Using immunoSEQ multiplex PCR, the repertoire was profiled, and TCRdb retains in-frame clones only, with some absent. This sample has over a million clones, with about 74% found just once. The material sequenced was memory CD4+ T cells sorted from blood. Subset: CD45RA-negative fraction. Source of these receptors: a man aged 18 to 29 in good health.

CDR3 in DNA: TGTGCCAGCAGCTTGGTTCTGGGCAATCAGCCCCAGCATTTT. Amino acid sequence: CASSLVLGNQPQHF. This rearrangement joins TRBV5-5 to TRBJ1-5; the D is unclear. Trimming pared 0 bases from V and 2 bases from J, leaving 6 bases between. The CDR3 has 14 amino acids. The germline CDR1 and CDR2 sequences are SGHKS and YYEKEE (reference sequence).

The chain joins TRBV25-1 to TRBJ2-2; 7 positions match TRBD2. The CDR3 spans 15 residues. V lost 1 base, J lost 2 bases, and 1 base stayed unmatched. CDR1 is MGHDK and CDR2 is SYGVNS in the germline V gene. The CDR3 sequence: CASSEWGGNTGELFF. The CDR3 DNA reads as TGTGCCAGCAGTGAATGGGGGGGAAACACCGGGGAGCTGTTTTTT.

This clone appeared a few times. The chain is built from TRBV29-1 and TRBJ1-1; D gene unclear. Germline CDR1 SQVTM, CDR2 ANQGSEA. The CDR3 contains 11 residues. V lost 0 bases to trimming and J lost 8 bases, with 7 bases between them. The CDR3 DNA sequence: TGCAGCGTTGAAGATCCCGGGGAAGCTTTCTTT. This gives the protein CSVEDPGEAFF. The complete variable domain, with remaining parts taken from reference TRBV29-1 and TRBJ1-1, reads SAVISQKPSRDICQRGTSLTIQCQVDSQVTMMFWYRQQPGQSLTLIATANQGSEATYESGFVIDKFPISRPNLTFSTLTVSNMSPEDSSIYLCSVEDPGEAFFGQGTRLTVV.

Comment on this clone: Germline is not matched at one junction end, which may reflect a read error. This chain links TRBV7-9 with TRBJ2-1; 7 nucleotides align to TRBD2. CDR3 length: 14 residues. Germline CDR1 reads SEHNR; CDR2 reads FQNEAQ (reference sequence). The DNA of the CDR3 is TGTGCCAGCAGCTTAGAGGTGACTAGCATGAAGCAATTCTTC. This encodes CASSLEVTSMKQFF.

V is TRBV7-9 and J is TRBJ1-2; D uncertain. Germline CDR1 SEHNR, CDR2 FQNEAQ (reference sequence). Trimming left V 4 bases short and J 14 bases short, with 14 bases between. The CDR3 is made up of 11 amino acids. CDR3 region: CASSSSPRVTF. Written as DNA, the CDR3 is TGTGCCAGCAGCTCTAGCCCTAGGGTGACCTTC. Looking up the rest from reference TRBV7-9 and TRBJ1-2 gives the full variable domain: DTGVSQNPRHKITKRGQNVTFRCDPISEHNRLYWYRQTLGQGPEFLTYFQNEAQLEKSRLLSDRFSAERPKGSFSTLEIQRTEQGDSAMYLCASSSSPRVTFGSGTRLTVV.

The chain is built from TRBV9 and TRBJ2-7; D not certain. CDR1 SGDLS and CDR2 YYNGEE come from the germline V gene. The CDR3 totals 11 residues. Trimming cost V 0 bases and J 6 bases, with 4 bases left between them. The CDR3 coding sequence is TGTGCCAGCAGCGTAGGGGTCGAGCAGTACTTC. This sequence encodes CASSVGVEQYF.

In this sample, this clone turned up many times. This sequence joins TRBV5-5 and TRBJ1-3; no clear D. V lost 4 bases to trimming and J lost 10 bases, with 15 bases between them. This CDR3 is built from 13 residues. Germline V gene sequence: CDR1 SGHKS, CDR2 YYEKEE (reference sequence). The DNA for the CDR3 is TGTGCCAGCAGCCCACCGGGATCCGGGACCATATATTTT. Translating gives CASSPPGSGTIYF.

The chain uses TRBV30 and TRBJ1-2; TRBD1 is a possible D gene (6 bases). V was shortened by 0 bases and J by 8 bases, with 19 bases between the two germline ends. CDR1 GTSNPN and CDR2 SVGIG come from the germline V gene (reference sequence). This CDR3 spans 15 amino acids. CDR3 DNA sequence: TGTGCCTGGAGTGTACTGAGTGGGGGGGCGCGAGGCTACACCTTC. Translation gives CAWSVLSGGARGYTF.

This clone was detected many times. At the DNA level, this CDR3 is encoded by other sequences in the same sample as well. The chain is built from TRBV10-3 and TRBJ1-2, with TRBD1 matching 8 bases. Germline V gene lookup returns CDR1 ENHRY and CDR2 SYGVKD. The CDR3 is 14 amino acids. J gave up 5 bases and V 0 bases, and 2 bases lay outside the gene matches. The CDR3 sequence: CAISESDRGYGYTF. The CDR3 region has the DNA TGTGCCATCAGTGAGTCCGACAGGGGATATGGCTACACCTTC.

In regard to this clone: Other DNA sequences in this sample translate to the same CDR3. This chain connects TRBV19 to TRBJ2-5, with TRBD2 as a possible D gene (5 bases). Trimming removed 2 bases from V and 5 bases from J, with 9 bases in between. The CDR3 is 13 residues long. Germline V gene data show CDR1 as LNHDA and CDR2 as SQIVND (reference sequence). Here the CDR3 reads CASSIRERETQYF. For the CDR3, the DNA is TGTGCCAGTAGTATAAGGGAGAGGGAGACCCAGTACTTC.

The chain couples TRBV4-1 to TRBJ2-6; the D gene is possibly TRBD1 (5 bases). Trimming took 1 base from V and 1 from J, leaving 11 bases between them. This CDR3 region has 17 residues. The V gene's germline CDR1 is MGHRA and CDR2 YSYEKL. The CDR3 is CASSQVFRESGANVLTF. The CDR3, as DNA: TGCGCCAGCAGCCAAGTTTTCAGGGAATCTGGGGCCAACGTCCTGACTTTC.

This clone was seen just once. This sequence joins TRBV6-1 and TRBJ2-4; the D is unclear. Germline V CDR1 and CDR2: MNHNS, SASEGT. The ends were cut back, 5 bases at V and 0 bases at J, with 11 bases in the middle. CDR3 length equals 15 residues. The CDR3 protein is CASSNPVLAKNIQYF. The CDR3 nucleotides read TGTGCCAGCAGTAATCCGGTCTTAGCCAAAAACATTCAGTACTTC.

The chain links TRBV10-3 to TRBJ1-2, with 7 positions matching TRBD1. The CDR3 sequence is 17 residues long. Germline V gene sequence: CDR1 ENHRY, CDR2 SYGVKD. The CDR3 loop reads CATQSEGQISVFDGYTF. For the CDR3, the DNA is TGTGCTACTCAGAGCGAGGGACAGATCTCCGTATTTGATGGCTACACCTTC.

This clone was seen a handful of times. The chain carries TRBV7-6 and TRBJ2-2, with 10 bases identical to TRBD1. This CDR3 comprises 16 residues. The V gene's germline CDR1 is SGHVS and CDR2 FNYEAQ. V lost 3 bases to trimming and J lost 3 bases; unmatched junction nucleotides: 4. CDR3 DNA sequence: TGTGCCAGCAGCTTGGGACAGGGGCCCTACACCGGGGAGCTGTTTTTT. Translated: CASSLGQGPYTGELFF.

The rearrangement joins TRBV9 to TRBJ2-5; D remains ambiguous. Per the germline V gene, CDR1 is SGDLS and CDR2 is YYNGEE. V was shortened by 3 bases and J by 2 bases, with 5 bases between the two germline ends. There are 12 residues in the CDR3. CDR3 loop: CASSGGQETQYF. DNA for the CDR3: TGTGCCAGCAGCGGAGGTCAAGAGACCCAGTACTTC.

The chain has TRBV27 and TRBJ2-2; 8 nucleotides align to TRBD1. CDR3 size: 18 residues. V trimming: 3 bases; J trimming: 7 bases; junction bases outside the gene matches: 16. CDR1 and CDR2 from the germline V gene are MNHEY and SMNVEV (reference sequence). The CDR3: CASSFRALGQGRGGELFF. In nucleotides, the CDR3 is TGTGCCAGCAGTTTTCGGGCCTTAGGACAGGGAAGGGGCGGGGAGCTGTTTTTT.

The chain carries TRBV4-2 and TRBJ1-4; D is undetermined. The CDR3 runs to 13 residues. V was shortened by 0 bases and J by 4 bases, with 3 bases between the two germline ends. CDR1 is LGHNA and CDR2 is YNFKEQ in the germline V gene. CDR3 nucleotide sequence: TGTGCCAGCAGCCAAGAGGGTAATGAAAAACTGTTTTTT. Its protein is CASSQEGNEKLFF.